Below, 9 T cell receptor beta chains from the same sample are listed, as sequenced in a study of OX40 agonist ivuxolimab in advanced cancers. Method: immunoSEQ multiplex PCR; TCRdb's copy keeps in-frame clones and lacks some. The sample shows under 90,000 clones, roughly 87% of them seen only once. Sample: CD4+ or CD8+ T cells sorted from blood, taken in a trial of the OX40 agonist ivuxolimab. The receptors come from an adult with an advanced solid tumor such as melanoma, head and neck, liver or kidney cancer.

The rearrangement uses TRBV10-1 and TRBJ2-3; 7 nucleotides align to TRBD2. Germline V gene sequence: CDR1 WNHNN, CDR2 SYGVQD (reference sequence). The CDR3 is made up of 16 amino acids. The V segment lost 3 bases and the J segment 0 bases; nucleotides outside the gene matches: 6. The CDR3 bases are TGCGCCAGCAGTGAAGCGGGGAGGCTTAGCACAGATACGCAGTATTTT. Translating it yields CASSEAGRLSTDTQYF.

This chain joins TRBV25-1 and TRBJ2-7; a possible D gene is TRBD1 (6 bases). The germline V gene has CDR1 MGHDK and CDR2 SYGVNS. V was shortened by 4 bases and J by 3 bases, with 16 bases between the two germline ends. The length of the CDR3 is 15 residues. DNA of the CDR3: TGTGCCAGCAGTGCCCAGGGGTCCGCTCTCTACGAGCAGTACTTC. It yields the protein CASSAQGSALYEQYF.

The chain couples TRBV6-1 to TRBJ2-3; D is uncertain. This CDR3 is 16 amino acids long. Trimming left V 0 bases short and J 3 bases short, with 13 bases between. The germline V gene has CDR1 MNHNS and CDR2 SASEGT. The CDR3 spells CASSEASGSLTDTQYF. CDR3 DNA: TGTGCCAGCAGTGAAGCGAGTGGCAGCCTTACAGATACGCAGTATTTT.

This clone has just one count. This chain connects TRBV15 to TRBJ2-5, with 7 bases lining up with TRBD2. V lost 1 base and J lost 2; bases outside the gene matches: 4. In germline, CDR1 is LNHNV, CDR2 YYDKDF (reference sequence). The CDR3 has 15 amino acids. CDR3 protein: CATSRGGGTQETQYF. In nucleotides, the CDR3 is TGTGCCACCAGCAGAGGGGGGGGAACACAAGAGACCCAGTACTTC. The whole variable domain, remainder taken from reference TRBV15 and TRBJ2-5, is DAMVIQNPRYQVTQFGKPVTLSCSQTLNHNVMYWYQQKSSQAPKLLFHYYDKDFNNEADTPDNFQSRRPNTSFCFLDIRSPGLGDTAMYLCATSRGGGTQETQYFGPGTRLLVL.

The rearrangement joins TRBV7-3 to TRBJ1-2; D not resolved. Trimming pared 2 bases from V and 5 bases from J, leaving 18 bases between. CDR1 is SGHTA, CDR2 FQGTGA, per germline. The CDR3 contains 16 residues. The DNA of the CDR3 is TGTGCCAGCAGCTTATCGAGGCACAGCCTAGAGTATGGCTACACCTTC. Protein sequence: CASSLSRHSLEYGYTF.

This clone has only one observation. J is TRBJ1-2 and V is TRBV11-2; D is unresolved. Trimming removed 2 bases from V and 1 base from J, with 8 bases in between. Germline V gene lookup returns CDR1 SGHAT and CDR2 FQNNGV. This CDR3 has 14 residues. CDR3 sequence (DNA): TGTGCCAGCAGCTTAAACTTGGTTAACTATGGCTACACCTTC. Translation gives CASSLNLVNYGYTF.

This chain joins TRBV19 and TRBJ1-1, with D perhaps matching TRBD1 (5 bases). The germline V gene encodes CDR1 LNHDA and CDR2 SQIVND (reference sequence). Trimming shortened V by 2 bases and J by 4 bases, and 17 bases separated the two germline ends. There are 16 residues in the CDR3. The CDR3 sequence is CASSITGTASPTEAFF. The CDR3 DNA is TGTGCCAGTAGTATAACGGGGACCGCAAGCCCCACTGAAGCTTTCTTT.

The genes are TRBV7-2 and TRBJ2-5; TRBD1 matches at 7 bases. The CDR3 loop spans 16 amino acids. Losses at the gene ends were 5 bases for V and 0 bases for J; bases not matched to a gene: 9. Germline V gene sequence: CDR1 SGHTA, CDR2 FQGNSA. The CDR3 DNA reads TGTGCCAGCAGCACTGCTAGCAGGGGGTACCAAGAGACCCAGTACTTC. Translating gives CASSTASRGYQETQYF.

DNA of the CDR3: TGCGCCAGCAGCGGGGGACGGTACAATGAGCAGTTCTTC. This gives the protein CASSGGRYNEQFF. This chain connects TRBV5-1 to TRBJ2-1; either TRBD1 or TRBD2 may fit D (5 bases each). The V gene lost 4 bases and the J gene lost 4 bases, with 9 bases spanning the gap. Germline values: CDR1 SGHRS, CDR2 YFSETQ. The CDR3 is 13 residues long. The variable domain in full, completed from reference TRBV5-1 and TRBJ2-1, reads KAGVTQTPRYLIKTRGQQVTLSCSPISGHRSVSWYQQTPGQGLQFLFEYFSETQRNKGNFPGRFSGRQFSNSRSEMNVSTLELGDSALYLCASSGGRYNEQFFGPGTRLTVL.